The sequence of this TCR beta chain was determined in a study of monozygotic twins with cystic fibrosis. Study context: With about 15 PCR cycles, barcoded libraries came from about 3.2 micrograms of fragmented DNA. Findings of the study overall: Median Simpson clonality of roughly 0.01 suggested naive T cells predominated.

Using immunoSEQ multiplex PCR, the repertoire was profiled, and TCRdb retains in-frame clones only, with some absent. The sample shows about 20,000 clones, almost 97% of them seen only once. On this clone itself: Antigen unknown.

In germline, CDR1 is MNHEY, CDR2 SVGAGI. V gave up 4 bases and J gave up 10 bases, with 20 bases separating them. The CDR3 contains 16 residues. This sequence joins TRBV6-5 and TRBJ1-6, with a possible D match to TRBD1 (6 bases). Sequenced sample: blood. The TCR comes from a girl aged 2-10 years with cystic fibrosis. CDR3 in DNA: TGTGCCAGCAGTTCCATTCGCAACAGGGAAACGTCACCCCTCCACTTT. Its translation is CASSSIRNRETSPLHF.